The 25 T cell receptor beta chains listed next were all sequenced from one sample in a study of blood T cell repertoires in COVID-19. The repertoire was sequenced with immunoSEQ multiplex PCR; TCRdb's copy has only in-frame clones and lacks some. The sample carries tens of thousands of clones, under 90% recorded once. Material for sequencing was peripheral blood. Receptors were obtained from a man aged 65 to 79 with active COVID-19.

This chain connects TRBV21-1 to TRBJ2-5; the D call in the table, TRBD2, was not verified against the DNA. TRBV21-1 is reported as a pseudogene. This CDR3 spans 17 amino acids. The CDR3 DNA sequence: TGTGCCAGCAGCAAAGAAAATGAGGGCAGGAGTAAAGAGACCCAGTACTTC. Its protein is CASSKENEGRSKETQYF.

V is TRBV29-1 and J is TRBJ2-4, with D perhaps TRBD1 (5 bases). CDR3 size: 16 residues. Trimming removed 0 bases from V and 1 base from J, with 13 bases in between. The germline V gene encodes CDR1 SQVTM and CDR2 ANQGSEA. The CDR3 spells CSVEESTAGAKNIQYF. For the CDR3, the DNA is TGCAGCGTTGAAGAATCGACAGCAGGTGCCAAAAACATTCAGTACTTC.

The V and J genes are TRBV19 and TRBJ2-7; D is unresolved. The CDR3 runs to 13 residues. Germline CDR1 and CDR2: LNHDA and SQIVND (reference sequence). Trimming left V 2 bases short and J 1 base short, with 6 bases between. The CDR3 loop is CASSISQSYEQYF. CDR3 in DNA: TGTGCCAGTAGTATAAGTCAGTCCTACGAGCAGTACTTC.

V is TRBV7-2 and J is TRBJ2-3; TRBD1 might be the D (6 bases). The CDR3 has 14 residues. V shed 2 bases and J shed 2 bases, with 8 bases lying between them. Germline V CDR1 and CDR2: SGHTA, FQGNSA. CDR3 residues: CASSLNRDTDTQYF. The CDR3 bases are TGTGCCAGCAGCTTAAACAGGGACACAGATACGCAGTATTTT. The whole variable domain, remainder taken from reference TRBV7-2 and TRBJ2-3, is GAGVSQSPSNKVTEKGKDVELRCDPISGHTALYWYRQSLGQGLEFLIYFQGNSAPDKSGLPSDRFSAERTGGSVSTLTIQRTQQEDSAVYLCASSLNRDTDTQYFGPGTRLTVL.

The chain uses TRBV28 and TRBJ2-1; 9 bases align to TRBD2. The CDR3 sequence is 16 residues long. V dropped 5 bases and J dropped 8; count of bases not matched to a gene: 13. Germline V gene lookup returns CDR1 MDHEN and CDR2 SYDVKM. CDR3: CASSQIAGAYLDEQFF. The CDR3 DNA reads TGTGCCAGCAGTCAAATAGCGGGGGCCTATCTTGATGAGCAGTTCTTC. The variable domain in full, with the rest retrieved from reference TRBV28 and TRBJ2-1, is DVKVTQSSRYLVKRTGEKVFLECVQDMDHENMFWYRQDPGLGLRLIYFSYDVKMKEKGDIPEGYSVSREKKERFSLILESASTNQTSMYLCASSQIAGAYLDEQFFGPGTRLTVL.

V and J are TRBV19 and TRBJ1-2, with no clear D. The CDR3 runs 13 residues. The germline V gene encodes CDR1 LNHDA and CDR2 SQIVND (reference sequence). V was clipped by 1 base and J by 4 bases, with 7 bases between them. Here the CDR3 DNA reads TGTGCCAGTAGTATAGCGAGAGCCTATGGCTACACCTTC. This gives the protein CASSIARAYGYTF. The whole variable domain, remainder taken from reference TRBV19 and TRBJ1-2, is DGGITQSPKYLFRKEGQNVTLSCEQNLNHDAMYWYRQDPGQGLRLIYYSQIVNDFQKGDIAEGYSVSREKKESFPLTVTSAQKNPTAFYLCASSIARAYGYTFGSGTRLTVV.

This chain joins TRBV14 and TRBJ2-1, with 10 bases identical to TRBD1. V was clipped by 10 bases and J by 6 bases; unmatched bases: 6. CDR1 and CDR2 (germline): SGHDN, FVKESK. The CDR3 contains 13 residues. Written as DNA, the CDR3 is TGTGCCACCCGCGGGACAGGGGCCAATGAGCAGTTCTTC. This translates into CATRGTGANEQFF.

The chain has TRBV19 and TRBJ2-1; perhaps TRBD1 as D (5 bases). Trimming took off 5 bases at V and 7 bases at J, with 12 bases between the two ends. The germline V gene has CDR1 LNHDA and CDR2 SQIVND (reference sequence). The CDR3 has 13 residues. The CDR3 is CASSLQGQNEQFF. The CDR3 nucleotides read TGTGCCAGTAGTCTCCAGGGTCAGAATGAGCAGTTCTTC.

The CDR3 loop reads CAEAGTGFFSRGYTF. The CDR3 coding sequence is TGTGCCGAAGCCGGGACAGGGTTTTTTTCGCGGGGCTACACCTTC. The V call is TRBV30, the J call TRBJ1-2, with 9 bases fitting TRBD1. V was pared by 8 bases and J by 8 bases, with 18 bases of the junction left unmatched. There are 15 residues in the CDR3. Germline loops: CDR1 GTSNPN, CDR2 SVGIG (reference sequence).

The V and J genes are TRBV28 and TRBJ1-1; TRBD1 is a possible D gene (6 bases). Deletions cut 2 bases from V and 1 base from J, with 11 bases between. The CDR3 has 15 residues. Germline values: CDR1 MDHEN, CDR2 SYDVKM. The CDR3 reads CASSLNLGQNTEAFF. For the CDR3, the DNA is TGTGCCAGCAGTTTAAATCTGGGACAGAACACTGAAGCTTTCTTT.

The rearrangement uses TRBV19 and TRBJ2-3; 10 bases are a match to TRBD2. The CDR3 extends over 16 amino acids. Unmatched junction bases numbered 5, after V lost 5 bases and J lost 0 bases. Germline assignment: CDR1 LNHDA and CDR2 SQIVND (reference sequence). CDR3 in amino acids: CASSQAGGPSTDTQYF. In nucleotides, the CDR3 is TGTGCCAGTAGTCAAGCGGGGGGGCCTAGCACAGATACGCAGTATTTT.

CDR3 bases: TGTGCCAGCAGCTTAGTATGGGATAGGGGGCGGGTAAACGAGCAGTACTTC. It specifies CASSLVWDRGRVNEQYF. V usage is TRBV7-2 and J usage is TRBJ2-7, with 7 bases that match TRBD1. The CDR3 runs to 17 residues. The junction had 14 bases not matched to a gene; V was cut back by 1 base and J by 5 bases. The germline gives CDR1 SGHTA, CDR2 FQGNSA.

The chain carries TRBV19 and TRBJ2-7; possibly TRBD2 for D (6 bases). The CDR3 is 13 residues long. Germline CDR1 reads LNHDA; CDR2 reads SQIVND (reference sequence). V lost 4 bases, J lost 2 bases, and 9 bases lay in between. The CDR3 spells CASSSGAAYEQYF. CDR3 DNA sequence: TGTGCCAGTAGTAGCGGGGCTGCCTACGAGCAGTACTTC.

The chain has TRBV2 and TRBJ1-1, with 9 bases fitting TRBD1. CDR3 length: 11 amino acids. Germline trimming cut 6 bases from V and 7 bases from J; bases unmatched to any gene: 0. Germline V gene lookup returns CDR1 SNHLY and CDR2 FYNNEI. CDR3 residues: CASRTGGEAFF. The CDR3 nucleotides read TGTGCCAGCAGGACAGGGGGTGAAGCTTTCTTT. Full variable domain (outside the CDR3, taken from reference TRBV2 and TRBJ1-1): EPEVTQTPSHQVTQMGQEVILRCVPISNHLYFYWYRQILGQKVEFLVSFYNNEISEKSEIFDDQFSVERPDGSNFTLKIRSTKLEDSAMYFCASRTGGEAFFGQGTRLTVV.

This clone was picked up one time. CDR3 amino acids: CASSSLRGNTEAFF. CDR3 coding DNA: TGTGCCAGCAGTTCACTTAGGGGGAACACTGAAGCTTTCTTT. V is TRBV27 and J is TRBJ1-1; possible D gene TRBD1, 5 bases. V lost 4 bases, J lost 1 base, and 10 bases lay in between. This CDR3 spans 14 amino acids. Germline CDR1 MNHEY, CDR2 SMNVEV (reference sequence).

The chain couples TRBV10-3 to TRBJ1-6, with D perhaps TRBD1 (5 bases). V lost 5 bases and J 7 bases, leaving 15 bases between the germline ends. This CDR3 is 15 amino acids long. CDR1 and CDR2 (germline): ENHRY, SYGVKD. The CDR3 DNA follows: TGTGCCATCAGTAATAGGGTACGACAGAATTCACCCCTCCACTTT. This translates into CAISNRVRQNSPLHF.

This rearrangement joins TRBV2 to TRBJ2-5, with D perhaps TRBD1 (5 bases). The germline gives CDR1 SNHLY, CDR2 FYNNEI. V was trimmed by 7 bases and J by 1 base, leaving 10 bases between them. The CDR3 is 13 amino acids. The CDR3 here is CASTRQGQETQYF. In DNA form, the CDR3 reads TGTGCCAGCACAAGGCAGGGCCAAGAGACCCAGTACTTC.

The chain is built from TRBV4-3 and TRBJ2-7, with TRBD2 identical over 14 bases. The CDR3 extends over 19 amino acids. V was pared by 0 bases and J by 1 base, with 8 bases of the junction left unmatched. Germline loops: CDR1 LGHNA, CDR2 YSLEER. The DNA for the CDR3 is TGCGCCAGCAGCCAAGAGGCCTCGGGACTAGCGGGGGCTTCCTACGAGCAGTACTTC. Its protein product is CASSQEASGLAGASYEQYF.

CDR3 coding DNA: TGTGCCAGCAGCCCGGAGGGAGGAAGGACCGGGGAGCTGTTTTTT. Translated, it gives CASSPEGGRTGELFF. This sequence joins TRBV7-6 and TRBJ2-2; possible D gene TRBD2, 6 bases. V was clipped by 5 bases and J by 5 bases, with 15 bases between them. This CDR3 spans 15 amino acids. CDR1 is SGHVS and CDR2 is FNYEAQ in the germline V gene.

J is TRBJ2-2 and V is TRBV19; 9 bases map to TRBD2. V was pared by 7 bases and J by 7 bases, with 10 bases of the junction left unmatched. Germline V lookup: CDR1 LNHDA, CDR2 SQIVND (reference sequence). The CDR3 runs 15 residues. The CDR3 DNA sequence: TGTGCCAGTACCAGCGGGGGGCTGGGGATCGGGGAGCTGTTTTTT. Its protein product is CASTSGGLGIGELFF.

The V and J genes are TRBV3-1 (or the pseudogene TRBV3-2) and TRBJ1-5; D is perhaps TRBD1 (5 bases). This CDR3 region has 14 residues. Between the trimmed V and J ends, which lost 4 bases and 6 bases, there was a span of 13 bases. CDR1 is LGHDT, CDR2 YNNKEL, per germline (reference sequence). CDR3 loop: CASSPSGGAQPQHF. The CDR3 DNA reads as TGTGCCAGCAGCCCGAGCGGGGGAGCTCAGCCCCAGCATTTT.

DNA of the CDR3: TGTGCCAGTAGTATAGACGGCAGCGGGCCCAGCACAGATACGCAGTATTTT. Translated: CASSIDGSGPSTDTQYF. The rearrangement links TRBV19 to TRBJ2-3; D possibly corresponds to TRBD2 (6 bases). This CDR3 is built from 17 residues. Looked up from germline, CDR1 is LNHDA and CDR2 is SQIVND (reference sequence). V dropped 0 bases and J dropped 0 bases, with 13 bases sitting between them. Supplemented by reference TRBV19 and TRBJ2-3, the full variable domain reads DGGITQSPKYLFRKEGQNVTLSCEQNLNHDAMYWYRQDPGQGLRLIYYSQIVNDFQKGDIAEGYSVSREKKESFPLTVTSAQKNPTAFYLCASSIDGSGPSTDTQYFGPGTRLTVL.

The chain links TRBV11-2 to TRBJ1-2; 8 bases line up with TRBD1. This CDR3 spans 16 amino acids. The germline gives CDR1 SGHAT, CDR2 FQNNGV. Trimming removed 3 bases from V and 6 bases from J; junction bases left unmatched: 12. Here the CDR3 DNA reads TGTGCCAGCAGCTTTATCCCGGGGGACAGGACGGATGGCTACACCTTC. Translation gives CASSFIPGDRTDGYTF.

This clone was counted a single time. The rearrangement joins TRBV2 to TRBJ2-7; 10 bases line up with TRBD1. The CDR3 length is 17 residues. Trimming cost V 6 bases and J 2 bases; bases outside gene matches: 13. Per germline, CDR1 SNHLY and CDR2 FYNNEI. The CDR3 sequence: CASSGGIRGQGTYEQYF. CDR3 nucleotides: TGTGCCAGCAGCGGGGGGATAAGGGGACAGGGGACCTACGAGCAGTACTTC.

The gene calls are TRBV7-6 and TRBJ2-2; TRBD1 aligns across 8 bases. Germline CDR1 is SGHVS and CDR2 is FNYEAQ. The CDR3 contains 15 residues. Unmatched junction bases numbered 5, after V lost 6 bases and J lost 2 bases. The chain's CDR3 is CASRIGQGNTGELFF. In DNA form, the CDR3 reads TGTGCCAGCAGGATTGGACAGGGCAACACCGGGGAGCTGTTTTTT.